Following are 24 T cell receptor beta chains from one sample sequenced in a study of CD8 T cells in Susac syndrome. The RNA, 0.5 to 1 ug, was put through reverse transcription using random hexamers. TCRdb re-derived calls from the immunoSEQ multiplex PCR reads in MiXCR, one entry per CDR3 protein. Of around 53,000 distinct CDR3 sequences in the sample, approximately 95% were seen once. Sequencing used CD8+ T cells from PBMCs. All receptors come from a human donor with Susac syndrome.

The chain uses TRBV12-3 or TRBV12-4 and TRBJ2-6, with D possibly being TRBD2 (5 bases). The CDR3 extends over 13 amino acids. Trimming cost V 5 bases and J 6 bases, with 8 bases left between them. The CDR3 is CASSAGPANVLTF. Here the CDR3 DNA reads TGTGCCAGCAGTGCGGGCCCGGCCAACGTCCTGACTTTC.

The CDR3 loop is CASSIDEGGANVLTF. The CDR3 nucleotides read TGTGCCAGTAGTATAGACGAGGGGGGGGCCAACGTCCTGACTTTC. V is TRBV19 and J is TRBJ2-6; perhaps D is TRBD1 or TRBD2 (5 bases each). In germline, CDR1 is LNHDA, CDR2 SQIVND (reference sequence). This CDR3 contains 15 residues. V was clipped by 0 bases and J by 4 bases, with 7 bases between them.

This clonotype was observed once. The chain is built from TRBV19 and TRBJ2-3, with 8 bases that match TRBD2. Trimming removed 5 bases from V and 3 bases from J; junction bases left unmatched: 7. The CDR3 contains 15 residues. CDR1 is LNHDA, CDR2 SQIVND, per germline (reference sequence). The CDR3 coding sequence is TGTGCCAGTAGTTGGGTTACTAGCGGAACAGATACGCAGTATTTT. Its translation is CASSWVTSGTDTQYF.

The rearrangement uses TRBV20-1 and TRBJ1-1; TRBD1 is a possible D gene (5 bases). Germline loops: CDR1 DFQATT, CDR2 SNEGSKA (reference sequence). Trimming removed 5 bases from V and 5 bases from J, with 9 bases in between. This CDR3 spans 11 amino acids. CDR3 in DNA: TGCAGTGCTGGCACAGGTACTGAAGCTTTCTTT. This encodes CSAGTGTEAFF.

The CDR3 sequence is CASSASDRNTEAFF. The CDR3 DNA is TGTGCCAGCAGCGCTTCGGACAGGAACACTGAAGCTTTCTTT. The chain couples TRBV9 to TRBJ1-1, with TRBD1 as a possible D gene (6 bases). V was pared by 3 bases and J by 1 base, with 10 bases between. CDR3 length: 14 amino acids. CDR1 SGDLS and CDR2 YYNGEE come from the germline V gene.

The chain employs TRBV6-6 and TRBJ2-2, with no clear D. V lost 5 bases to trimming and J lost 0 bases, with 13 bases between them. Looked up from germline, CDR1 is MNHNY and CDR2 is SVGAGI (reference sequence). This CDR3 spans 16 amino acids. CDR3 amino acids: CASSKKGHPNTGELFF. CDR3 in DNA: TGTGCCAGCAGTAAAAAGGGTCACCCGAACACCGGGGAGCTGTTTTTT.

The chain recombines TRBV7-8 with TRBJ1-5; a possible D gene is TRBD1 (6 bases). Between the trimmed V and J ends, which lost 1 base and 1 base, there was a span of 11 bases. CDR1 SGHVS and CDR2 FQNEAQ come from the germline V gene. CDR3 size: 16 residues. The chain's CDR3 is CASSLVFGQSNQPQHF. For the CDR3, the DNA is TGTGCCAGCAGCTTAGTTTTCGGACAGAGCAATCAGCCCCAGCATTTT.

The CDR3 DNA reads as TGTGCCAGCTCACCACTCTCAGGGTTGCAGGGTCAGCCCCAGCATTTT. The encoded protein is CASSPLSGLQGQPQHF. The V gene is TRBV18, the J gene TRBJ1-5; a weak D match, TRBD1 (5 bases). In germline, CDR1 is KGHSH, CDR2 LQKENI. The CDR3 contains 16 residues. V lost 1 base, J lost 6 bases, and 16 bases lay in between.

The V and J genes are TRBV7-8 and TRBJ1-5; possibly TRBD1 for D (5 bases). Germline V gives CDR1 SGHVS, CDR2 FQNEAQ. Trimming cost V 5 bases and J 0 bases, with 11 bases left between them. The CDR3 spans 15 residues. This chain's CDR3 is CASSNRDGSNQPQHF. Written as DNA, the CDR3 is TGTGCCAGCAGCAATAGGGACGGTAGCAATCAGCCCCAGCATTTT.

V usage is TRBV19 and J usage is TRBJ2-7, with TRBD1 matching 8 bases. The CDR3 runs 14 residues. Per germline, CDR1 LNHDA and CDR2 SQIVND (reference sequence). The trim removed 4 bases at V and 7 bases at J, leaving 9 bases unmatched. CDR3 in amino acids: CASSTTGGSREQYF. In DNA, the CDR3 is TGTGCCAGTAGTACAACAGGGGGATCTCGGGAGCAGTACTTC.

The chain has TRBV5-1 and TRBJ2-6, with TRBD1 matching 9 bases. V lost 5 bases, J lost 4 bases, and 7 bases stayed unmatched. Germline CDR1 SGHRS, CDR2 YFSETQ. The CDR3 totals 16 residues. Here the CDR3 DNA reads TGCGCCAGCAGTAAGAGACAGGGGGAAGGGGCCAACGTCCTGACTTTC. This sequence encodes CASSKRQGEGANVLTF. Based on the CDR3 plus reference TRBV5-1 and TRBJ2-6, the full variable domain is KAGVTQTPRYLIKTRGQQVTLSCSPISGHRSVSWYQQTPGQGLQFLFEYFSETQRNKGNFPGRFSGRQFSNSRSEMNVSTLELGDSALYLCASSKRQGEGANVLTFGAGSRLTVL.

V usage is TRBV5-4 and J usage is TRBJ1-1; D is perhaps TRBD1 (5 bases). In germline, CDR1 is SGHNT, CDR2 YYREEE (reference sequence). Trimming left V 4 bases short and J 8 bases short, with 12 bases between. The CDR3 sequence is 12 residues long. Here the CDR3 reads CASSGTGTEAFF. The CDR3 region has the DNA TGTGCCAGCAGCGGAACCGGGACGGAAGCTTTCTTT.

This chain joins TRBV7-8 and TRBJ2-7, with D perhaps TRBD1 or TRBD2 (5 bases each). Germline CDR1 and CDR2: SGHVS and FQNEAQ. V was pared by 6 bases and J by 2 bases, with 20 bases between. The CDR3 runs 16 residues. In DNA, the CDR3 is TGTGCCAGCAGACAGGACGGGGTTCGCCTCACCTACGAGCAGTACTTC. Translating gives CASRQDGVRLTYEQYF.

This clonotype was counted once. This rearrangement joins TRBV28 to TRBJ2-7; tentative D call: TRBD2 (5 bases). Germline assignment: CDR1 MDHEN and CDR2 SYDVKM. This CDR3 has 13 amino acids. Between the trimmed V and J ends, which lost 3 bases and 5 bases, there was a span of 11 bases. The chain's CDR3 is CASSFASIHEQYF. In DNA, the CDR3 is TGTGCCAGCAGTTTCGCTAGCATCCACGAGCAGTACTTC.

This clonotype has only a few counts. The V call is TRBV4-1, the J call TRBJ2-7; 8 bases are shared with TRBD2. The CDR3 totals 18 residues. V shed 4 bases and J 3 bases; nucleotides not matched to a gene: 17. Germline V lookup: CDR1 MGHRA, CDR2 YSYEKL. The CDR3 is CASSPLGKAGTSNYEQYF. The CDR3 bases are TGCGCCAGCAGCCCCTTGGGAAAAGCCGGGACTAGTAACTACGAGCAGTACTTC.

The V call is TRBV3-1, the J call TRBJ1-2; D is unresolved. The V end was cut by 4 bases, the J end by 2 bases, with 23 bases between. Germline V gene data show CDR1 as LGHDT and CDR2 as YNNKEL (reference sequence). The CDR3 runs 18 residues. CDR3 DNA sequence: TGTGCCAGCAGCCGACCCGGATTTCGAGAGGGCGGCAACTATGGCTACACCTTC. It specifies CASSRPGFREGGNYGYTF.

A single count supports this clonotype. CDR3: CASSLAVGVMNTEAFF. CDR3 nucleotides: TGTGCCAGCAGCTTAGCGGTTGGGGTCATGAACACTGAAGCTTTCTTT. The J gene is TRBJ1-1, the V gene TRBV7-6; no clear D gene. CDR1 SGHVS and CDR2 FNYEAQ come from the germline V gene. Between the trimmed V and J ends, which lost 0 bases and 0 bases, there was a span of 11 bases. This CDR3 comprises 16 residues.

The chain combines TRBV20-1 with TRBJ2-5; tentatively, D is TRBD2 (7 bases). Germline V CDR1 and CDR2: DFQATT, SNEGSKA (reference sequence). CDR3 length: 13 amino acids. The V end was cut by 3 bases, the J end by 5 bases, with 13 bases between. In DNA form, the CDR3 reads TGCAGTGCTAGTCCGGGGGGCGAGGAGACCCAGTACTTC. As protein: CSASPGGEETQYF.

The DNA of the CDR3 is TGCAGTGCAAAGCTAGGGTTGGACTATGGCTACACCTTC. This translates into CSAKLGLDYGYTF. The chain is built from TRBV20-1 and TRBJ1-2; D is undetermined. Germline V lookup: CDR1 DFQATT, CDR2 SNEGSKA (reference sequence). Trimming pared 6 bases from V and 3 bases from J, leaving 14 bases between. The CDR3 covers 13 residues.

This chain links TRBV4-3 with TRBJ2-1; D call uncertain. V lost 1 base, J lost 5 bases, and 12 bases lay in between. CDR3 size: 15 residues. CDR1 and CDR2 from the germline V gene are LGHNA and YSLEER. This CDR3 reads CASSQARQTNNEQFF. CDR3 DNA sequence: TGCGCCAGCAGCCAAGCAAGGCAGACGAACAATGAGCAGTTCTTC.

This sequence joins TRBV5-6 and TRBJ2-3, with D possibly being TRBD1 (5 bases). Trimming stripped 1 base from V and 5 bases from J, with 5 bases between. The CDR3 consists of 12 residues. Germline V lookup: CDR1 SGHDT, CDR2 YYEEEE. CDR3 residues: CASSLQGDTQYF. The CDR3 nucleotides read TGTGCCAGCAGCTTGCAGGGAGATACGCAGTATTTT.

CDR3 in DNA: TGTGCCAGCAGTTTTGGGCCCCAAGGGGGCTATGGCTACACCTTC. This gives the protein CASSFGPQGGYGYTF. V usage is TRBV12-3 or TRBV12-4 and J usage is TRBJ1-2, with TRBD1 as a possible D gene (6 bases). The V end was cut by 3 bases, the J end by 4 bases, with 15 bases between. CDR3 length equals 15 residues.

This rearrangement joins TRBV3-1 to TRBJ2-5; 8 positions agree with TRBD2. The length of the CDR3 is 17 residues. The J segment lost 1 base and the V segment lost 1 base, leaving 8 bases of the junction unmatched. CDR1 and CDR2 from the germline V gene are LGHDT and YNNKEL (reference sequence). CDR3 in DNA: TGTGCCAGCAGCCAAGGAGATAGCGGGGCCCTCCAAGAGACCCAGTACTTC. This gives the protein CASSQGDSGALQETQYF.

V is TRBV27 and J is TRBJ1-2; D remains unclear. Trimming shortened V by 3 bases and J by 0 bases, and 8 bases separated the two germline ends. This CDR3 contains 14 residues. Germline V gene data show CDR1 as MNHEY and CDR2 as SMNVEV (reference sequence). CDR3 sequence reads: CASSFQSTNYGYTF. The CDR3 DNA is TGTGCCAGCAGTTTCCAGTCGACTAACTATGGCTACACCTTC.